The sequence of this T cell receptor beta chain was determined in a study of blood T cell repertoires in COVID-19. TCRdb keeps only in-frame clones here, not all; method: immunoSEQ multiplex PCR. The data contain just under 350,000 clones, about 83% of them singletons. This CDR3 contains 13 residues. V lost 10 bases and J 6 bases, leaving 15 bases between the germline ends. Germline lookup yields CDR1 MRHNA and CDR2 SNTAGT. This clonotype was sampled from a man aged 30 to 39 with active or convalescent COVID-19. The sample comprised peripheral blood. The chain is built from TRBV6-4 and TRBJ1-4, with a tentative D call TRBD1 (5 bases). In DNA form, the CDR3 reads TGTGCCACACCAACGGGGGGGGATGAAAAACTGTTTTTT. This encodes CATPTGGDEKLFF.